These 16 T cell receptor beta chains came from one sample sequenced in a study of Ad26.COV2.S vaccination and SARS-CoV-2 variants. This table comes from immunoSEQ multiplex PCR, and its TCRdb copy is limited to in-frame clones, with some not included. The table has around 340,000 clones, 85% to 90% seen once; the top ten hold roughly 5%. Treatment given: about 20 received Ad26.COV2.S at low or high dose, single or two shots; 5 received placebo; per-sample allocation not given. Sample collection was performed on day 63 after the first vaccine or placebo injection. The source material was peripheral blood, sampled in a trial of Ad26.COV2.S vaccine versus placebo. These receptors all come from a person aged 18-65 years who received the Ad26.COV2.S COVID-19 vaccine or a placebo.

The rearrangement links TRBV24-1 to TRBJ2-1; weak D call: TRBD2 (5 bases). This CDR3 region has 15 residues. Trimming removed 2 bases at V and 4 bases at J, with 11 bases between. From germline, CDR1 is KGHDR and CDR2 SFDVKD. The CDR3 loop is CATSDSRELYNEQFF. For the CDR3, the DNA is TGTGCCACCAGTGATTCGAGGGAACTTTACAATGAGCAGTTCTTC.

The V and J genes are TRBV5-1 and TRBJ2-1, with TRBD1 identical over 8 bases. The germline gives CDR1 SGHRS, CDR2 YFSETQ. After removal of 4 bases from V and 2 bases from J, the junction contained 11 bases not matched to a gene. The CDR3 covers 17 residues. DNA for the CDR3: TGCGCCAGCAGCAGTAACCCAGGGGGCGGACCCTACAATGAGCAGTTCTTC. This codes for CASSSNPGGGPYNEQFF.

V gene TRBV5-1 combines with J gene TRBJ1-2; 8 positions agree with TRBD1. The CDR3 has 13 residues. Germline lookup yields CDR1 SGHRS and CDR2 YFSETQ. The trim removed 3 bases at V and 2 bases at J, leaving 0 bases unmatched. Here the CDR3 reads CASSWDRNYGYTF. Here the CDR3 DNA reads TGCGCCAGCAGCTGGGACAGGAACTATGGCTACACCTTC.

V usage is TRBV12-3 or TRBV12-4 and J usage is TRBJ1-3; D uncertain. The CDR3 has 12 residues. Trimming stripped 5 bases from V and 5 bases from J, with 7 bases between. CDR3: CASSLLRNTIYF. The CDR3, as DNA: TGTGCCAGCAGTCTACTGAGAAACACCATATATTTT.

V gene TRBV7-9 combines with J gene TRBJ2-3, with 7 bases fitting TRBD1. Germline CDR1 and CDR2: SEHNR and FQNEAQ (reference sequence). This CDR3 contains 14 residues. J was trimmed by 1 base and V by 5 bases; bases with no gene match: 3. The CDR3 protein is CASSTGTGTDTQYF. The DNA of the CDR3 is TGTGCCAGCAGCACCGGGACAGGCACAGATACGCAGTATTTT.

The chain employs TRBV9 and TRBJ2-1, with 12 nucleotides matching TRBD2. Looked up from germline, CDR1 is SGDLS and CDR2 is YYNGEE. V was pared by 2 bases and J by 0 bases, with 6 bases of the junction left unmatched. This CDR3 region has 18 residues. CDR3 nucleotide sequence: TGTGCCAGCAGCGTTACTAGCGGGGGGTTTAGCTCCTACAATGAGCAGTTCTTC. This translates into CASSVTSGGFSSYNEQFF.

This clone was detected only once. The V gene is TRBV11-2, the J gene TRBJ1-2; D unclear. This CDR3 contains 15 residues. Trimming left V 5 bases short and J 6 bases short, with 19 bases between. Germline V gene sequence: CDR1 SGHAT, CDR2 FQNNGV. CDR3 nucleotide sequence: TGTGCCAGCAGCCACGCCCTCGCGGTGCCCGATGGCTACACCTTC. Residues: CASSHALAVPDGYTF.

The chain carries TRBV5-5 and TRBJ2-3; D is unclear. Germline lookup yields CDR1 SGHKS and CDR2 YYEKEE (reference sequence). CDR3 length equals 11 residues. V dropped 3 bases and J dropped 3 bases, with 2 bases sitting between them. The CDR3 DNA sequence: TGTGCCAGCAGCTCAACAGATACGCAGTATTTT. Residues: CASSSTDTQYF.

J is TRBJ2-7 and V is TRBV10-2; 7 positions match TRBD1. Germline CDR1 is WSHSY and CDR2 is SAAADI. J lost 6 bases, V lost 10 bases, and 12 bases had no gene match. This CDR3 is 13 amino acids long. The chain's CDR3 is CATFLQGWGEQYF. The CDR3, as DNA: TGCGCCACATTTTTACAGGGGTGGGGCGAGCAGTACTTC.

The V and J genes are TRBV27 and TRBJ2-2, with 7 bases identical to TRBD1. Losses at the gene ends were 10 bases for V and 9 bases for J; bases not matched to a gene: 17. Germline V gives CDR1 MNHEY, CDR2 SMNVEV (reference sequence). The CDR3 spans 15 residues. Here the CDR3 reads CATAPGDRLIRELFF. Here the CDR3 DNA reads TGTGCCACTGCGCCCGGGGACAGACTAATCAGGGAGCTGTTTTTT.

V and J are TRBV29-1 and TRBJ2-2, with 8 bases identical to TRBD1. The CDR3 length is 14 residues. V shed 1 base, J shed 7 bases, and the junction held 5 bases outside the gene matches. In germline, CDR1 is SQVTM, CDR2 ANQGSEA. CDR3 in amino acids: CSVEGQGTLGELFF. The CDR3 DNA reads TGCAGCGTTGAAGGACAGGGGACCCTCGGGGAGCTGTTTTTT.

The rearrangement joins TRBV10-1 to TRBJ2-3, with D perhaps TRBD1 or TRBD2 (5 bases each). Per the germline V gene, CDR1 is WNHNN and CDR2 is SYGVQD (reference sequence). The CDR3 has 17 amino acids. V gave up 5 bases and J gave up 2 bases, with 20 bases separating them. CDR3 residues: CASSKGTALRNTDTQYF. CDR3 in DNA: TGCGCCAGCAGTAAGGGGACCGCTTTAAGAAACACAGATACGCAGTATTTT.

The chain uses TRBV2 and TRBJ1-1; 7 positions match TRBD1. Germline trimming cut 6 bases from V and 8 bases from J; bases unmatched to any gene: 3. Germline values: CDR1 SNHLY, CDR2 FYNNEI. The CDR3 spans 11 residues. CDR3: CASRFRGEAFF. CDR3 DNA sequence: TGTGCCAGCAGGTTCAGGGGGGAAGCTTTCTTT.

The chain couples TRBV28 to TRBJ1-4; no firm D call. V was shortened by 6 bases and J by 7 bases, with 15 bases between the two germline ends. This CDR3 is built from 14 residues. Germline V lookup: CDR1 MDHEN, CDR2 SYDVKM. DNA for the CDR3: TGTGCCAGCAGCTCCCGAATCGTATCTGAAAAACTGTTTTTT. Amino acid sequence: CASSSRIVSEKLFF.

The chain carries TRBV20-1 and TRBJ2-7; a possible D gene is TRBD2 (5 bases). Trimming cost V 3 bases and J 0 bases, with 12 bases left between them. The CDR3 covers 14 residues. Germline loops: CDR1 DFQATT, CDR2 SNEGSKA (reference sequence). Written as DNA, the CDR3 is TGCAGTGCTAGTTTCGGCGGGCGCTCCTACGAGCAGTACTTC. It encodes CSASFGGRSYEQYF.

This clone was counted a single time. The V and J genes are TRBV7-2 and TRBJ1-3; D is ambiguous. CDR3 length equals 15 residues. Trimming left V 1 base short and J 2 bases short, with 9 bases between. From germline, CDR1 is SGHTA and CDR2 FQGNSA. DNA for the CDR3: TGTGCCAGCAGCTTAGGAGCGAACCCTGGAAACACCATATATTTT. As protein: CASSLGANPGNTIYF.